These 6 T cell receptor beta chains came from one sample sequenced in a study of shared clonotypes between healthy human individuals. Produced via immunoSEQ multiplex PCR; TCRdb's table is partial and in-frame only. The sample consists of 2 million to 3 million clones, roughly 93% of them appearing once. What was sequenced was naive CD4+ T cells from PBMCs. The subset: CD45RA+ positively selected. The origin of the receptors is a man aged 18 to 35 in good health. Some clones in this sample may be carry-over from other donors' samples.

This clone was seen just once. CDR3 DNA sequence: TGTGCCAGCAGCAGTACAGGGACCAACATCAATGAGCAGTTCTTC. Translation: CASSSTGTNINEQFF. The V gene is TRBV28, the J gene TRBJ2-1; TRBD1 is a possible D gene (6 bases). V was trimmed by 6 bases and J by 6 bases, leaving 18 bases between them. This CDR3 has 15 amino acids. Looked up from germline, CDR1 is MDHEN and CDR2 is SYDVKM.

This chain uses TRBV7-9 with TRBJ2-7; possible D gene TRBD2, 5 bases. V was cut by 0 bases and J by 6 bases, with 9 bases left in between. From germline, CDR1 is SEHNR and CDR2 FQNEAQ (reference sequence). This CDR3 contains 13 residues. CDR3 nucleotides: TGTGCCAGCAGCTTAGCGGGAGCCTCCGAGCAGTACTTC. Its translation: CASSLAGASEQYF. Based on the CDR3 plus reference TRBV7-9 and TRBJ2-7, the full variable domain is DTGVSQNPRHKITKRGQNVTFRCDPISEHNRLYWYRQTLGQGPEFLTYFQNEAQLEKSRLLSDRFSAERPKGSFSTLEIQRTEQGDSAMYLCASSLAGASEQYFGPGTRLTVT.

The J gene is TRBJ2-7, the V gene TRBV18; D may match TRBD1 or TRBD2 (5 bases each). CDR3 length: 15 residues. Trimming removed 3 bases at V and 3 bases at J, with 15 bases between. From germline, CDR1 is KGHSH and CDR2 LQKENI. The CDR3 nucleotides are TGTGCCAGCTCACCGTCGACGGGACGGAGCTACGAGCAGTACTTC. Protein product: CASSPSTGRSYEQYF.

This clone has just one count. This rearrangement joins TRBV27 to TRBJ2-1; 7 bases match TRBD2. J lost 2 bases, V lost 5 bases, and 12 bases had no gene match. Germline CDR1 MNHEY, CDR2 SMNVEV (reference sequence). The CDR3 is 17 amino acids. The CDR3 sequence is CASSPGESGGAYNEQFF. For the CDR3, the DNA is TGTGCCAGCAGTCCGGGGGAGTCGGGAGGAGCCTACAATGAGCAGTTCTTC.

This chain links TRBV28 with TRBJ2-4; no clear D gene. V was clipped by 2 bases and J by 0 bases, with 5 bases between them. The CDR3 has 14 residues. Germline lookup yields CDR1 MDHEN and CDR2 SYDVKM. The CDR3 loop is CASSLATAKNIQYF. As DNA, the CDR3 is TGTGCCAGCAGTTTAGCGACAGCCAAAAACATTCAGTACTTC.

This chain uses TRBV11-2 with TRBJ1-2, with D uncertain. This CDR3 spans 14 amino acids. V lost 0 bases and J lost 4, with 9 bases in between. The germline V gene has CDR1 SGHAT and CDR2 FQNNGV. The CDR3 DNA sequence: TGTGCCAGCAGCTTAGATGGCGGGTCCTATGGCTACACCTTC. Residues: CASSLDGGSYGYTF.